This is a list of T cell receptor beta chains from one sample in a study of radiotherapy plus CTLA-4 blockade in lung cancer. Method: immunoSEQ multiplex PCR; TCRdb's copy keeps in-frame clones and lacks some. The table records 26,000 or so clones, around 80% of them present only once. Sequences were derived from peripheral blood, sampled from a patient treated with radiotherapy plus ipilimumab. All receptors derive from a human donor with non-small cell lung cancer that progressed on radiotherapy plus ipilimumab. Both conserved end residues are part of each CDR3. Each record gives: D gene, clone size, J gene, V gene, CDR3 DNA, CDR3 protein. A D gene is named only where the DNA matches it firmly. Some rows have no size entry. The others give once, few or many, or a class for an expanded clone.

TRBD1 . TRBJ1-1 TRBV6-1 TGTGCCAGCAGTGAGGGACAGCTGAACACTGAAGCTTTCTTT CASSEGQLNTEAFF
. . TRBJ1-2 TRBV4-3 TGCGCCAGCAGCCGAGACACCGCCGGGGGCAGTCGGAGCGCTAACTATGGCTACACCTTC CASSRDTAGGSRSANYGYTF
TRBD2 . TRBJ2-5 TRBV20-1 TGCAGTGCTCTAGCGGGAGAGACCCAGTACTTC CSALAGETQYF
. . TRBJ2-3 TRBV7-8 TGTGCCAGCAGCTTATCGGGGCAGGGATATAGCACAGATACGCAGTATTTT CASSLSGQGYSTDTQYF
. . TRBJ2-1 TRBV21-1 TGTGCCGGGGTGAGGCTAGCGGCATACAATGAGCAGTTCTTC CAGVRLAAYNEQFF
. . TRBJ1-1 TRBV5-4 TGTGCCAGCAGCACCCCCCAGGGGAACACTGAAGCTTTCTTT CASSTPQGNTEAFF
TRBD1 . TRBJ1-5 TRBV28 TGTGCCAGCAGCCCTAAATTCAACAGGGGAAATCAGCCCCAGCATTTT CASSPKFNRGNQPQHF
TRBD1 . TRBJ2-7 TRBV9 TGTGCCAGCAGCGTAGGCCACGGCTACAGGGGCGCCTACGAGCAGTACTTC CASSVGHGYRGAYEQYF
TRBD2 . TRBJ2-5 TRBV27 TGTGCCAGCAGTTTAGGGACTAGCCCCAGAGAGACCCAGTACTTC CASSLGTSPRETQYF
TRBD2 . TRBJ2-5 TRBV9 TGTGCCAGCAGCGCGGGACTAGCGGGGGATCAAGAGACCCAGTACTTC CASSAGLAGDQETQYF
TRBD2 . TRBJ2-3 TRBV5-1 TGCGCCAGCAGCTTTCGGACTAGTAGCACAGATACGCAGTATTTT CASSFRTSSTDTQYF
. . TRBJ2-3 TRBV6-5 TGTGCCAGCAGTTACTCCAGGTGGAGTGCAGATACGCAGTATTTT CASSYSRWSADTQYF
. . TRBJ1-3 TRBV2 TGTGCCAGCAGTGGCTACTCTGGAAACACCATATATTTT CASSGYSGNTIYF
TRBD1 few TRBJ1-1 TRBV5-6 TGTGCCAGCAGCGACGGGGACAGGGAAAACACTGAAGCTTTCTTT CASSDGDRENTEAFF
TRBD2 . TRBJ2-7 TRBV28 TGTGCCAGCAGCTCGGGACTAGCGAGCTCCTACGAGCAGTACTTC CASSSGLASSYEQYF
. . TRBJ2-5 TRBV7-2 TGTGCCAGCAGCTTACAGGGGTGGGAGACCCAGTACTTC CASSLQGWETQYF
. . TRBJ1-2 TRBV28 TGTGCCAGCAGTTCCCGGGTTGCCTATGGCTACACCTTC CASSSRVAYGYTF
. . TRBJ2-3 TRBV7-8 TGTGCCAGCAGCTTAGTAGAGGTTAGCACAGATACGCAGTATTTT CASSLVEVSTDTQYF
TRBD1 . TRBJ1-2 TRBV11-2 TGTGCCAGCAGCTTCGGACAGGGGGCCTATGGCTACACCTTC CASSFGQGAYGYTF
. . TRBJ1-1 TRBV5-1 TGCGCCAGCAGCTTGGATGTCTTCAACACTGAAGCTTTCTTT CASSLDVFNTEAFF
TRBD2 . TRBJ2-3 TRBV28 TGTGCCAGCACCCCCACTAGCGGGAGAAACACAGATACGCAGTATTTT CASTPTSGRNTDTQYF
. . TRBJ1-2 TRBV6-1 TGTGCCGGCAGTGAATCAGCCTGGACGGCCTCGGATGGCTACACCTTC CAGSESAWTASDGYTF
. . TRBJ2-7 TRBV19 TGTGCCAGTAGTATAATAAAGGGCAGGTTCAACGAGCAGTACTTC CASSIIKGRFNEQYF
. . TRBJ1-2 TRBV7-2 TGTGCCAGCAGTCCCGATGGAGCTAACTATGGCTACACCTTC CASSPDGANYGYTF
. . TRBJ2-7 TRBV28 TGTGCCAGCAGTTTGGACTACGAGCAGTACTTC CASSLDYEQYF
. . TRBJ1-2 TRBV4-1 TGCGCCAGCAGCCAAGAGGGGCACTATGGCTACACCTTC CASSQEGHYGYTF
. once TRBJ1-2 TRBV28 TGTGCCAGCAGTTCCCCGTTTAATGGCTACACCTTC CASSSPFNGYTF
TRBD2 once TRBJ2-3 TRBV9 TGTGCCAGCAGCGTGGGGACTAGCGGGAGAGGTGCAGATACGCAGTATTTT CASSVGTSGRGADTQYF
TRBD1 . TRBJ2-2 TRBV7-3 TGTGCCAGCAGCCAACTAACAGGGGCGAACACCGGGGAGCTGTTTTTT CASSQLTGANTGELFF
. . TRBJ1-5 TRBV4-1 TGCGCCAGCAGCCAAGACTGGCAGACTAGCAATCAGCCCCAGCATTTT CASSQDWQTSNQPQHF
TRBD1 . TRBJ2-1 TRBV5-8 TGTGCCAGCAGCCATCCGGGGGGACAGGGGGCGCGGGAGCAGTTCTTC CASSHPGGQGAREQFF
TRBD1 . TRBJ2-7 TRBV5-1 TGCGCCAGCAGCGCCACAGGGGGTTCGCTCGAGCAGTACTTC CASSATGGSLEQYF
TRBD2 . TRBJ2-7 TRBV28 TGTGCCACGAAAACTAGCGGTAGCTCCTACGAGCAGTACTTC CATKTSGSSYEQYF
TRBD2 . TRBJ2-1 TRBV28 TGTGCCAGCAGCCAGTTCCATAGCGGGAGCTCCTACAATGAGCAGTTCTTC CASSQFHSGSSYNEQFF
. once TRBJ2-7 TRBV7-2 TGTGCCAGCAGCCAATGGGGGGTAGGCGCCGAGCAGTACTTC CASSQWGVGAEQYF
. . TRBJ1-5 TRBV4-1 TGCGCCAGCAGCCAAGGGAGGGGGGCTCGCAATCAGCCCCAGCATTTT CASSQGRGARNQPQHF
. . TRBJ2-7 TRBV18 TGTGCCAGCTCACCACCGGCAAGGGACTACGAGCAGTACTTC CASSPPARDYEQYF